The 30 T cell receptor beta chains presented below share a single source sample, sequenced in a study of blood T cell repertoires in COVID-19. The method was immunoSEQ multiplex PCR; TCRdb's version includes in-frame clones alone and lacks a portion of them. The table shows about 160,000 clones, with roughly four fifths occurring only once. Sequences were obtained from PBMCs or T cells enriched from blood (not recorded which). These receptor sequences come from a man aged 45 to 65 who had recovered from COVID-19.

V usage is TRBV5-8 and J usage is TRBJ1-2; the match to TRBD1 covers 7 bases. Germline V gene lookup returns CDR1 SGHTS and CDR2 YDEGEE. V gave up 3 bases and J gave up 4 bases; unmatched junction bases: 3. The CDR3 length is 13 residues. This CDR3 is CASSSGTVYGYTF. In nucleotides, the CDR3 is TGTGCCAGCAGCTCCGGGACAGTCTATGGCTACACCTTC.

The chain links TRBV27 to TRBJ2-1, with 9 bases aligning to TRBD2. The length of the CDR3 is 17 residues. Germline V gives CDR1 MNHEY, CDR2 SMNVEV (reference sequence). Losses at the gene ends were 4 bases for V and 7 bases for J; bases not matched to a gene: 14. The CDR3: CASSSYDSGGLRNEQFF. The DNA for the CDR3 is TGTGCCAGCAGTTCATACGACAGCGGGGGGCTTAGGAATGAGCAGTTCTTC.

This clone came up once. The rearrangement uses TRBV6-2 or TRBV6-3 and TRBJ1-5; 11 bases agree with TRBD1. V lost 2 bases and J lost 6; bases outside the gene matches: 12. From germline, CDR1 is MNHEY and CDR2 SVGEGT. This CDR3 is built from 18 residues. The CDR3 reads CASSYGKRDRGTGQPQHF. As DNA, the CDR3 is TGTGCCAGCAGTTACGGAAAAAGGGACAGGGGGACCGGTCAGCCCCAGCATTTT.

The CDR3 sequence is CASSEFVSGGVTSYEQYF. CDR3 DNA: TGTGCCAGCAGTGAATTTGTTAGCGGGGGGGTGACCTCCTACGAGCAGTACTTC. The rearrangement uses TRBV6-1 and TRBJ2-7; TRBD2 aligns across 11 bases. The CDR3 length is 18 residues. V lost 2 bases, J lost 0 bases, and 9 bases stayed unmatched. The germline CDR1 and CDR2 sequences are MNHNS and SASEGT.

Worth noting for this clone: The same CDR3 is also encoded by other DNA sequences in this sample. V and J are TRBV20-1 and TRBJ2-7; weak D call: TRBD2 (5 bases). The length of the CDR3 is 11 residues. Germline CDR1 reads DFQATT; CDR2 reads SNEGSKA (reference sequence). Trimming left V 5 bases short and J 4 bases short, with 9 bases between. CDR3 in DNA: TGCAGTGCTCGCCGGGGTTACGAGCAGTACTTC. Amino acids: CSARRGYEQYF.

Regarding this clone: Its ends do not fully match the called genes, so a read error is possible. The CDR3 region has the DNA TGTGCCAGCAGGTTAGCCGGGACAGGATATTATGGCTACACCTTC. Its translation: CASRLAGTGYYGYTF. This chain uses TRBV11-2 with TRBJ1-2; TRBD1 matches at 8 bases. This CDR3 is 15 amino acids long. The germline V gene encodes CDR1 SGHAT and CDR2 FQNNGV. Full variable domain (remainder filled in from reference TRBV11-2 and TRBJ1-2): EAGVAQSPRYKIIEKRQSVAFWCNPISGHATLYWYQQILGQGPKLLIQFQNNGVVDDSQLPKDRFSAERLKGVDSTLKIQPAKLEDSAVYLCASRLAGTGYYGYTFGSGTRLTVV.

Only one count was recorded for this clone. This chain joins TRBV19 and TRBJ1-4; D might be TRBD1 (6 bases). Germline-derived CDR1 and CDR2 are LNHDA and SQIVND (reference sequence). Trimming shortened V by 7 bases and J by 8 bases, and 23 bases separated the two germline ends. This CDR3 spans 16 amino acids. CDR3 region: CASNDRNTGSLEKLFF. CDR3 sequence (DNA): TGTGCCAGTAATGACAGGAACACGGGGTCTCTCGAAAAACTGTTTTTT.

The CDR3 DNA reads TGCGCCAGCAGCTTGGACAGGTGGAATTCACCCCTCCACTTT. Its translation: CASSLDRWNSPLHF. V is TRBV5-1 and J is TRBJ1-6; maybe TRBD1 (5 bases). CDR3 length equals 14 residues. Germline V CDR1 and CDR2: SGHRS, YFSETQ. Deletions cut 0 bases from V and 7 bases from J, with 8 bases between.

This chain joins TRBV5-1 and TRBJ2-2; TRBD2 agrees at 8 bases. The ends lost 4 bases at V and 1 base at J; junction bases unmatched: 3. Germline V gene data show CDR1 as SGHRS and CDR2 as YFSETQ. The CDR3 length is 15 residues. This CDR3 reads CASSARGGNTGELFF. CDR3 nucleotides: TGCGCCAGCAGCGCCCGGGGGGGGAACACCGGGGAGCTGTTTTTT.

This chain uses TRBV5-4 with TRBJ1-2; D ambiguous. Per germline, CDR1 SGHNT and CDR2 YYREEE (reference sequence). Trimming removed 1 base at V and 4 bases at J, with 8 bases between. CDR3 length: 13 amino acids. CDR3 DNA: TGTGCCAGCAGCTTGACAGAGGGCTATGGCTACACCTTC. It encodes CASSLTEGYGYTF.

This chain connects TRBV27 to TRBJ2-7, with 9 bases that match TRBD2. The germline V gene encodes CDR1 MNHEY and CDR2 SMNVEV (reference sequence). V lost 2 bases, J lost 1 base, and 6 bases stayed unmatched. The CDR3 length is 16 residues. The CDR3 loop is CASSLGRGGTSYEQYF. The CDR3 DNA reads TGTGCCAGCAGTTTAGGGCGGGGGGGAACTTCCTACGAGCAGTACTTC.

V and J are TRBV6-5 and TRBJ2-1; D possibly corresponds to TRBD1 (6 bases). This CDR3 is 12 amino acids long. In germline, CDR1 is MNHEY, CDR2 SVGAGI. Trimming shortened V by 4 bases and J by 10 bases, and 11 bases separated the two germline ends. CDR3 loop: CASSSPGEEQFF. The CDR3 DNA follows: TGTGCCAGCAGTTCGCCAGGGGAGGAGCAGTTCTTC.

In this sample, this clone turned up once. The chain uses TRBV7-9 and TRBJ2-2; 12 bases align to TRBD2. V shed 3 bases, J shed 4 bases, and the junction held 6 bases outside the gene matches. Germline lookup yields CDR1 SEHNR and CDR2 FQNEAQ (reference sequence). The CDR3 covers 17 residues. The CDR3 protein is CASSLALAGGPTGELFF. In nucleotides, the CDR3 is TGTGCCAGCAGCTTGGCCCTAGCGGGGGGGCCCACCGGGGAGCTGTTTTTT.

The gene calls are TRBV7-3 and TRBJ1-1; D perhaps matches TRBD1 (6 bases). With 5 bases removed from V and 8 bases from J, the gap between germline ends came to 12 bases. Germline lookup yields CDR1 SGHTA and CDR2 FQGTGA. This CDR3 spans 12 amino acids. The CDR3 region is CASSLQQGEAFF. The CDR3 DNA follows: TGTGCCAGCAGCCTCCAACAGGGAGAAGCTTTCTTT.

The chain carries TRBV5-6 and TRBJ1-2; D possibly corresponds to TRBD1 (6 bases). Germline V gene sequence: CDR1 SGHDT, CDR2 YYEEEE. V lost 2 bases to trimming and J lost 4 bases, with 9 bases between them. The CDR3 contains 13 residues. The chain's CDR3 is CASSLRGGYGYTF. CDR3 DNA: TGTGCCAGCAGCTTAAGGGGGGGCTATGGCTACACCTTC.

In this sample, this clone turned up once. V gene TRBV21-1 combines with J gene TRBJ1-5; TRBD1 is the table's D call, not checked against the DNA. TRBV21-1 constitutes a pseudogene. The CDR3 contains 15 residues. The CDR3 loop reads CAIARGIPHNQPQHF. DNA for the CDR3: TGTGCCATTGCCAGGGGGATTCCACACAATCAGCCCCAGCATTTT.

The V call is TRBV20-1, the J call TRBJ2-3; 9 bases are shared with TRBD1. CDR1 and CDR2 from the germline V gene are DFQATT and SNEGSKA (reference sequence). J gave up 5 bases and V 3 bases, and 9 bases lay outside the gene matches. The CDR3 runs 15 residues. CDR3 amino acids: CSASKGQGARDTQYF. The DNA for the CDR3 is TGCAGTGCTAGTAAGGGACAGGGCGCGCGAGATACGCAGTATTTT.

This chain joins TRBV11-2 and TRBJ2-2, with D perhaps TRBD1 (5 bases). Germline V gene data show CDR1 as SGHAT and CDR2 as FQNNGV. CDR3 length: 15 amino acids. The V end was cut by 8 bases, the J end by 6 bases, with 19 bases between. CDR3 DNA sequence: TGTGCCAGCTCTCAGGGTTTGGTAGCTGCCGGGGAGCTGTTTTTT. It codes for CASSQGLVAAGELFF.

The rearrangement links TRBV9 to TRBJ1-5, with D possibly being TRBD1 (5 bases). Germline CDR1 SGDLS, CDR2 YYNGEE. V shed 3 bases and J shed 0 bases, with 7 bases lying between them. This CDR3 has 14 residues. The CDR3 sequence: CASSETDSNQPQHF. In nucleotides, the CDR3 is TGTGCCAGCAGCGAGACAGATAGCAATCAGCCCCAGCATTTT.

The chain is built from TRBV19 and TRBJ2-7; D is unresolved. CDR3 length: 13 amino acids. V lost 6 bases and J 4 bases, leaving 13 bases between the germline ends. Germline assignment: CDR1 LNHDA and CDR2 SQIVND (reference sequence). This chain's CDR3 is CASRKRSGYEQYF. The CDR3 bases are TGTGCCAGTAGGAAGAGGTCCGGGTACGAGCAGTACTTC.

The chain couples TRBV6-5 to TRBJ1-6; the D is unclear. Germline CDR1 MNHEY, CDR2 SVGAGI. CDR3 length: 13 residues. With 0 bases removed from V and 11 bases from J, the gap between germline ends came to 8 bases. CDR3 protein: CASSYSRETPLHF. The CDR3 region has the DNA TGTGCCAGCAGTTACTCACGAGAAACACCCCTCCACTTT.

The chain couples TRBV2 to TRBJ2-2, with 8 positions matching TRBD1. This CDR3 has 15 amino acids. From germline, CDR1 is SNHLY and CDR2 FYNNEI. V was clipped by 7 bases and J by 5 bases; unmatched bases: 9. The CDR3 is CASIDGTGRTGELFF. Here the CDR3 DNA reads TGTGCCAGCATAGACGGGACAGGTCGGACCGGGGAGCTGTTTTTT.

The chain is built from TRBV6-7 and TRBJ1-5; possible D gene TRBD1, 6 bases. TRBV6-7 is flagged as an ORF with uncertain function. Trimming left V 5 bases short and J 7 bases short, with 18 bases between. The CDR3 sequence is 15 residues long. DNA of the CDR3: TGTGCCAGCAGTCCCTGCAGGGGTTTGGGGCAGCCCCAGCATTTT. It yields the protein CASSPCRGLGQPQHF.

The J gene is TRBJ2-3, the V gene TRBV18, with 8 bases that match TRBD1. The trim removed 3 bases at V and 2 bases at J, leaving 4 bases unmatched. The germline CDR1 and CDR2 sequences are KGHSH and LQKENI. The CDR3 consists of 15 residues. CDR3 protein: CASSPRTGNTDTQYF. For the CDR3, the DNA is TGTGCCAGCTCACCTCGGACAGGGAACACAGATACGCAGTATTTT.

V is TRBV7-9 and J is TRBJ2-7; TRBD1 aligns across 9 bases. The germline CDR1 and CDR2 sequences are SEHNR and FQNEAQ (reference sequence). The J segment lost 1 base and the V segment lost 5 bases, leaving 6 bases of the junction unmatched. The CDR3 covers 15 residues. The CDR3 loop reads CASSTGTGRSYEQYF. The CDR3 DNA is TGTGCCAGCAGCACCGGGACAGGGAGATCCTACGAGCAGTACTTC.

The CDR3 sequence: CASSPQVFATGLNTEAFF. For the CDR3, the DNA is TGTGCCAGCTCACCACAGGTATTCGCGACAGGGCTGAACACTGAAGCTTTCTTT. V gene TRBV18 combines with J gene TRBJ1-1, with 7 bases aligning to TRBD1. The germline CDR1 and CDR2 sequences are KGHSH and LQKENI. The J segment lost 0 bases and the V segment lost 1 base, leaving 11 bases of the junction unmatched. There are 18 residues in the CDR3.

The genes are TRBV5-6 and TRBJ2-3; 7 bases line up with TRBD2. The germline V gene has CDR1 SGHDT and CDR2 YYEEEE. Trimming removed 0 bases from V and 0 bases from J; junction bases left unmatched: 4. The length of the CDR3 is 16 residues. The CDR3 sequence: CASSLVGSGSTDTQYF. CDR3 DNA sequence: TGTGCCAGCAGCTTGGTCGGTAGCGGGAGCACAGATACGCAGTATTTT.

The chain combines TRBV5-1 with TRBJ2-5, with D unresolved. There are 13 residues in the CDR3. The germline V and J ends were trimmed by 0 bases and 5 bases, with 8 bases remaining between them. Germline V gives CDR1 SGHRS, CDR2 YFSETQ. The CDR3 reads CASSLDLRETQYF. DNA for the CDR3: TGCGCCAGCAGCTTGGATCTTCGGGAGACCCAGTACTTC.

The chain uses TRBV5-1 and TRBJ2-5; 7 bases fit TRBD1. Trimming removed 2 bases from V and 6 bases from J; junction bases left unmatched: 10. This CDR3 region has 15 residues. In germline, CDR1 is SGHRS, CDR2 YFSETQ. CDR3 in amino acids: CASSFDRESSKTQYF. The CDR3 DNA is TGCGCCAGCAGCTTTGACAGGGAGTCGAGCAAGACCCAGTACTTC. Based on the CDR3 plus reference TRBV5-1 and TRBJ2-5, the full variable domain is KAGVTQTPRYLIKTRGQQVTLSCSPISGHRSVSWYQQTPGQGLQFLFEYFSETQRNKGNFPGRFSGRQFSNSRSEMNVSTLELGDSALYLCASSFDRESSKTQYFGPGTRLLVL.

This clone has a single count. The rearrangement links TRBV20-1 to TRBJ1-3, with D unresolved. Germline loops: CDR1 DFQATT, CDR2 SNEGSKA (reference sequence). Trimming removed 4 bases from V and 10 bases from J, with 8 bases in between. This CDR3 is built from 10 residues. CDR3 nucleotides: TGCAGTGCTATGGGCCCTACCATATATTTT. Translating it yields CSAMGPTIYF.